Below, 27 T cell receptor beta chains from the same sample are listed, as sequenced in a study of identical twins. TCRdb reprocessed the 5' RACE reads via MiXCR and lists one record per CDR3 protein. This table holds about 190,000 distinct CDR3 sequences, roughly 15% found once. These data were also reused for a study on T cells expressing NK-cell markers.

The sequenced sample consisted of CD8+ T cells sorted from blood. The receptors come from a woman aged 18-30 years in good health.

DNA of the CDR3: TGCAGTGCTAGAGACGTCGGTGAGCAGTTCTTC. It is translated as CSARDVGEQFF. The chain employs TRBV20-1 and TRBJ2-1; D is uncertain. Trimming removed 0 bases at V and 9 bases at J, with 6 bases between. CDR3 length: 11 residues. Germline V gene sequence: CDR1 DFQATT, CDR2 SNEGSKA (reference sequence).

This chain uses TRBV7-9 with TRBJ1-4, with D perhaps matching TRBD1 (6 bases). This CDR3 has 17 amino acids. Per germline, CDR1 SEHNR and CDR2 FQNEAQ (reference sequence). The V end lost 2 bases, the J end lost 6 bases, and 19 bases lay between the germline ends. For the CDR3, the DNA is TGTGCCAGCAGCTTACCTGTGGGGGCATCTCCGGATGAAAAACTGTTTTTT. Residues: CASSLPVGASPDEKLFF.

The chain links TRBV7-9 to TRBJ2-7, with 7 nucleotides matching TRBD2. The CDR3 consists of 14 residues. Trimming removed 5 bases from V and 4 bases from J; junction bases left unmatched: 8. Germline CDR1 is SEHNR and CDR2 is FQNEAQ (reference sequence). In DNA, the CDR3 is TGTGCCAGCAGCCGCGAACTAGCGCCGTACGAGCAGTACTTC. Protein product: CASSRELAPYEQYF.

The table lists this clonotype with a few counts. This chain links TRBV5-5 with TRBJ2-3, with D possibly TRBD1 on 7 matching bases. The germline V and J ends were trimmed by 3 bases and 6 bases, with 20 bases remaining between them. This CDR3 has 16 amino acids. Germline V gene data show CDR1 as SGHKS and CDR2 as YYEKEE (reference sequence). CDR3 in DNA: TGTGCCAGCAGCTCAGGACATGACAGGGCGGGGGATACGCAGTATTTT. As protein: CASSSGHDRAGDTQYF.

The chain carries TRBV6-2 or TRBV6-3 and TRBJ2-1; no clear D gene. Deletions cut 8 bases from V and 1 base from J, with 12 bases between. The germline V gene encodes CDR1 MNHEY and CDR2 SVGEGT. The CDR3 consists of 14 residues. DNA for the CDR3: TGTGCCAGCCGCCTGGGTTCTTCCTACAATGAGCAGTTCTTC. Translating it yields CASRLGSSYNEQFF.

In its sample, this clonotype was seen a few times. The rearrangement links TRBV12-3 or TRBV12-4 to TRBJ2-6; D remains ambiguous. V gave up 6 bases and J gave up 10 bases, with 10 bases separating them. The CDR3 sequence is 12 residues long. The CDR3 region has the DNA TGTGCCAGCAGCCCGTCGGGTAACGTCCTGACTTTC. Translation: CASSPSGNVLTF.

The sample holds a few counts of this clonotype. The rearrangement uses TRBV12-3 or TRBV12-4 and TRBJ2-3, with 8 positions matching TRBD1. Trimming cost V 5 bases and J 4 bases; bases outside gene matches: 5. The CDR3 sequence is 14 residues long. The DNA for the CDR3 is TGTGCCAGCAGTCCAGACAGGGGACCAGATACGCAGTATTTT. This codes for CASSPDRGPDTQYF.

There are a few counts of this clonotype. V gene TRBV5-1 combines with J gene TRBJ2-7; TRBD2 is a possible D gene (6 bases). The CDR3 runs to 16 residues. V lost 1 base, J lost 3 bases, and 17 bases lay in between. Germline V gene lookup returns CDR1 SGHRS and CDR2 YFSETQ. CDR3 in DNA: TGCGCCAGCAGCTTGCTGGGAGGTAGCGTCGTCTACGAGCAGTACTTC. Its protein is CASSLLGGSVVYEQYF.

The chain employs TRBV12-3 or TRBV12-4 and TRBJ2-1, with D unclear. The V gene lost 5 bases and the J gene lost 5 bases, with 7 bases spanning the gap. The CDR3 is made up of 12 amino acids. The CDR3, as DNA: TGTGCCAGCAGTGACGCTAACAATGAGCAGTTCTTC. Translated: CASSDANNEQFF.

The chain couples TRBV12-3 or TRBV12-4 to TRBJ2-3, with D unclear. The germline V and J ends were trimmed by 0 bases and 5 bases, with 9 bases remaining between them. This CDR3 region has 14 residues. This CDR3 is CASSLASTRDTQYF. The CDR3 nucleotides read TGTGCCAGCAGTTTAGCTAGTACCAGAGATACGCAGTATTTT.

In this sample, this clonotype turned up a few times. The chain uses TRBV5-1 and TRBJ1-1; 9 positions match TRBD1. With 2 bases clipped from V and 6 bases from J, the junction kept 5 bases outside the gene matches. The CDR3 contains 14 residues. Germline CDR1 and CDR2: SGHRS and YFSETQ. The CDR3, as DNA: TGCGCCAGCAGCTTCGGGACAGGGTCCCCTGAAGCTTTCTTT. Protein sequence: CASSFGTGSPEAFF.

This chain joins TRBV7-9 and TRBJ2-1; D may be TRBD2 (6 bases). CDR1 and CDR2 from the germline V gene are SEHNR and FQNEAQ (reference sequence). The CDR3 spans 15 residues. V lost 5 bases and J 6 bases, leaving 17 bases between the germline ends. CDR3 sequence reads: CASSPGRGGLNEQFF. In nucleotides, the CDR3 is TGTGCCAGCAGCCCCGGGCGGGGAGGACTCAATGAGCAGTTCTTC.

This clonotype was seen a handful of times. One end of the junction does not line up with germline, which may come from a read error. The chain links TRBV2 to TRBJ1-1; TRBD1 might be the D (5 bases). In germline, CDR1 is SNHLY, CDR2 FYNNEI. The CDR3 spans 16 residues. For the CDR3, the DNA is TGTGCCACCAGTCAAGACAGATTTTCTATGAACACTGAAGCTTTCTTT. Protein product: CATSQDRFSMNTEAFF.

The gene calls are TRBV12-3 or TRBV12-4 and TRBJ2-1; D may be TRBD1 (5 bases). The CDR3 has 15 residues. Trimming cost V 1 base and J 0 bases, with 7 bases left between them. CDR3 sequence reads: CASSLGDSSYNEQFF. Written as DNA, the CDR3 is TGTGCCAGCAGTTTAGGCGACAGCTCCTACAATGAGCAGTTCTTC.

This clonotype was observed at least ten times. The CDR3 sequence is CASSFSAGMNKNTEAFF. CDR3 sequence (DNA): TGTGCCAGCAGCTTCTCTGCAGGTATGAATAAGAACACTGAAGCTTTCTTT. The chain links TRBV7-6 to TRBJ1-1; no reliable D call. V lost 3 bases to trimming and J lost 1 base, with 18 bases between them. The germline V gene has CDR1 SGHVS and CDR2 FNYEAQ. The length of the CDR3 is 17 residues.

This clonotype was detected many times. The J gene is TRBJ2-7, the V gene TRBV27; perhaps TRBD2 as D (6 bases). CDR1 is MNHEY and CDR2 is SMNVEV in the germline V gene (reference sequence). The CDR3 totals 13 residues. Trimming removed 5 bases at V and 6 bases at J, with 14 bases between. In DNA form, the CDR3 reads TGTGCCAGCAGTCTCGGGAGTTCGTTCGAGCAGTACTTC. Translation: CASSLGSSFEQYF.

In DNA form, the CDR3 reads TGTGCCAGCAGCACAGGGGAAAGGGCCGGGGAGCTGTTTTTT. Protein sequence: CASSTGERAGELFF. The chain recombines TRBV5-4 with TRBJ2-2, with 7 bases matching TRBD1. V lost 4 bases to trimming and J lost 6 bases; unmatched junction nucleotides: 6. The CDR3 loop spans 14 amino acids. Looked up from germline, CDR1 is SGHNT and CDR2 is YYREEE (reference sequence).

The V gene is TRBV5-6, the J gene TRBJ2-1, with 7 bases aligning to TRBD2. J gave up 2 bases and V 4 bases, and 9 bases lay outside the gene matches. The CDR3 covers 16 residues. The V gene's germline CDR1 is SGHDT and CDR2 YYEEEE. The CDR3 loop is CASSPHSGITYNEQFF. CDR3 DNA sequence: TGTGCCAGCAGCCCTCACAGCGGGATAACCTACAATGAGCAGTTCTTC.

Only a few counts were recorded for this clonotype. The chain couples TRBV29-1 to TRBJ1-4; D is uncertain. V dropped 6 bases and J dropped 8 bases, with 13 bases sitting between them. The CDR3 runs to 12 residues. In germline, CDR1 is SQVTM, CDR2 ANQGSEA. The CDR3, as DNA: TGCAGCGTCGCCGCTTTGGGGGAAAAACTGTTTTTT. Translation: CSVAALGEKLFF.

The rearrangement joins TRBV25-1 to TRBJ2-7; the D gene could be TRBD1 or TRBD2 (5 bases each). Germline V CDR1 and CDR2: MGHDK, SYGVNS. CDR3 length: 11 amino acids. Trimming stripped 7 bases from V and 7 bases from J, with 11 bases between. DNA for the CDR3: TGTGCCAGCACCGGGGCAAGGGAGCAGTACTTC. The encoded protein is CASTGAREQYF.

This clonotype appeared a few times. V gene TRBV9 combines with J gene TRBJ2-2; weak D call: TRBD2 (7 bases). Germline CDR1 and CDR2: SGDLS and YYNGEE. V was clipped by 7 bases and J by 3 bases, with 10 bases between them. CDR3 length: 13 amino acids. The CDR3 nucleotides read TGTGCCAGCGGGGGGGGGCACACCGGGGAGCTGTTTTTT. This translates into CASGGGHTGELFF.

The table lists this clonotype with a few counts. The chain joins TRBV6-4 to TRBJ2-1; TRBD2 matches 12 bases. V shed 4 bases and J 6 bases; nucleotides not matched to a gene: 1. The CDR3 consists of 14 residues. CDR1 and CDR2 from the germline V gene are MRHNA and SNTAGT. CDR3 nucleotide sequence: TGTGCCAGCAGTGCTAGCGGGGGGGCCAATGAGCAGTTCTTC. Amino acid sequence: CASSASGGANEQFF.

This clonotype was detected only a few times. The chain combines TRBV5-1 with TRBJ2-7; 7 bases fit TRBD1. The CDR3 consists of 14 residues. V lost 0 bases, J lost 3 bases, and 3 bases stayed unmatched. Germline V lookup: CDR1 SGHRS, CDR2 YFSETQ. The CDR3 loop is CASSLAQGVYEQYF. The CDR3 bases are TGCGCCAGCAGCTTGGCCCAGGGGGTCTACGAGCAGTACTTC.

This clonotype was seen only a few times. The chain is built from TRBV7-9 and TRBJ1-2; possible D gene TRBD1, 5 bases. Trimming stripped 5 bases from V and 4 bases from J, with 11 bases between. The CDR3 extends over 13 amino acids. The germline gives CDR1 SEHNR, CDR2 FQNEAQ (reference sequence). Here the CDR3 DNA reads TGTGCCAGCAGCCCCAGGGAGGTCTATGGCTACACCTTC. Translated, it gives CASSPREVYGYTF. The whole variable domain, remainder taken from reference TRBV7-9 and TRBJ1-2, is DTGVSQNPRHKITKRGQNVTFRCDPISEHNRLYWYRQTLGQGPEFLTYFQNEAQLEKSRLLSDRFSAERPKGSFSTLEIQRTEQGDSAMYLCASSPREVYGYTFGSGTRLTVV.

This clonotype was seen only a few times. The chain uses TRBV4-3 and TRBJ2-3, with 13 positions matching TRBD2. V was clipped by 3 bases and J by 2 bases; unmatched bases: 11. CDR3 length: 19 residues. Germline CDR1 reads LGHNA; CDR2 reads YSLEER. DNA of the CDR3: TGCGCCAGCAGCCAGGAGGACGGGACTAGCGGGACAATCACAGATACGCAGTATTTT. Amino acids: CASSQEDGTSGTITDTQYF.

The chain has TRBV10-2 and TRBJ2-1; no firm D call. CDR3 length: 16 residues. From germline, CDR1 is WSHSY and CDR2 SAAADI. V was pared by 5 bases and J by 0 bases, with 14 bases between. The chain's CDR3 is CASSYLTHASYNEQFF. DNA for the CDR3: TGCGCCAGCAGTTACCTAACTCATGCCTCCTACAATGAGCAGTTCTTC.

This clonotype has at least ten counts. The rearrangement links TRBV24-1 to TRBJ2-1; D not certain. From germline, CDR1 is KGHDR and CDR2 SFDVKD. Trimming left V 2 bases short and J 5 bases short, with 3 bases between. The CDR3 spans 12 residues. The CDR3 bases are TGTGCCACCAGTGATTCCAACAATGAGCAGTTCTTC. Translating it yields CATSDSNNEQFF.